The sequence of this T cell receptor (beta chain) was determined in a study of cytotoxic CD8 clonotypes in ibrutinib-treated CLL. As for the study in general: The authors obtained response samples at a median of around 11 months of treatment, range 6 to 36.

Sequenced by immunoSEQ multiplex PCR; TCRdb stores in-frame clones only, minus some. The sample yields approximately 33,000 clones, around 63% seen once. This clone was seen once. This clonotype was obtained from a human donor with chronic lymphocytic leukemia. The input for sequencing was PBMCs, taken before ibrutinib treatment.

The CDR3 DNA is TGTGCCAGCAGCTTAAGGTCGGGGGACAATGAGCAGTTCTTC. Protein: CASSLRSGDNEQFF. The chain couples TRBV7-3 to TRBJ2-1; a possible D gene is TRBD2 (6 bases). The germline V gene encodes CDR1 SGHTA and CDR2 FQGTGA. With 1 base removed from V and 5 bases from J, the gap between germline ends came to 9 bases. This CDR3 is 14 amino acids long. The full variable domain, rest sourced from reference TRBV7-3 and TRBJ2-1, is GAGVSQTPSNKVTEKGKYVELRCDPISGHTALYWYRQSLGQGPEFLIYFQGTGAADDSGLPNDRFFAVRPEGSVSTLKIQRTERGDSAVYLCASSLRSGDNEQFFGPGTRLTVL.